This TCR beta chain is from a study of neurological immune-mediated disorders. V gave up 7 bases and J gave up 5 bases; unmatched junction bases: 13. CDR3 size: 15 residues. Ten or more counts support this clonotype. From 15-18 subjects, each sequencing run yielded over 180 million TCR-beta sequences. TCRdb passed the 5' RACE reads through MiXCR, listing each CDR3 protein once. The sample lists some 35,000 distinct CDR3 sequences, more than 9% seen once, with 3.5% to 4% in the top ten. The receptor's source is a woman aged 25 to 39 with HTLV-1-associated myelopathy (HAM/TSP). The sequencing input was CD4+ T cells from blood. The chain has TRBV12-3 or TRBV12-4 and TRBJ1-1, with 7 bases identical to TRBD1. The CDR3 is CASTPRGGVGTEAFF. In DNA, the CDR3 is TGTGCCAGCACCCCCCGAGGGGGCGTAGGAACTGAAGCTTTCTTT.